This note documents a single TCR beta chain sequence. These data are taken from a study of blood T cell repertoires in COVID-19. Study summary: The samples span acute and convalescent COVID-19 from the United States, Italy and Spain.

Seattle researchers signed up patients amid active infection and tracked them longitudinally. The CDR3 totals 14 residues. CDR1 is SGHRS, CDR2 YFSETQ, per germline. The V and J ends lost 0 bases and 4 bases respectively, with 8 bases between them. The method was immunoSEQ multiplex PCR; TCRdb's version includes in-frame clones alone and lacks a portion of them. The profile shows some 370,000 clones, approximately 87% of them singletons. Sequencing input: peripheral blood. V gene TRBV5-1 combines with J gene TRBJ2-1; D is undetermined. This receptor was obtained from a woman in her thirties with COVID-19, enrolled during active disease. The DNA of the CDR3 is TGCGCCAGCAGCTTGGCAAGCGCATACAATGAGCAGTTCTTC. It is translated as CASSLASAYNEQFF. Using reference TRBV5-1 and TRBJ2-1 for the parts outside the CDR3, the full variable domain is KAGVTQTPRYLIKTRGQQVTLSCSPISGHRSVSWYQQTPGQGLQFLFEYFSETQRNKGNFPGRFSGRQFSNSRSEMNVSTLELGDSALYLCASSLASAYNEQFFGPGTRLTVL.